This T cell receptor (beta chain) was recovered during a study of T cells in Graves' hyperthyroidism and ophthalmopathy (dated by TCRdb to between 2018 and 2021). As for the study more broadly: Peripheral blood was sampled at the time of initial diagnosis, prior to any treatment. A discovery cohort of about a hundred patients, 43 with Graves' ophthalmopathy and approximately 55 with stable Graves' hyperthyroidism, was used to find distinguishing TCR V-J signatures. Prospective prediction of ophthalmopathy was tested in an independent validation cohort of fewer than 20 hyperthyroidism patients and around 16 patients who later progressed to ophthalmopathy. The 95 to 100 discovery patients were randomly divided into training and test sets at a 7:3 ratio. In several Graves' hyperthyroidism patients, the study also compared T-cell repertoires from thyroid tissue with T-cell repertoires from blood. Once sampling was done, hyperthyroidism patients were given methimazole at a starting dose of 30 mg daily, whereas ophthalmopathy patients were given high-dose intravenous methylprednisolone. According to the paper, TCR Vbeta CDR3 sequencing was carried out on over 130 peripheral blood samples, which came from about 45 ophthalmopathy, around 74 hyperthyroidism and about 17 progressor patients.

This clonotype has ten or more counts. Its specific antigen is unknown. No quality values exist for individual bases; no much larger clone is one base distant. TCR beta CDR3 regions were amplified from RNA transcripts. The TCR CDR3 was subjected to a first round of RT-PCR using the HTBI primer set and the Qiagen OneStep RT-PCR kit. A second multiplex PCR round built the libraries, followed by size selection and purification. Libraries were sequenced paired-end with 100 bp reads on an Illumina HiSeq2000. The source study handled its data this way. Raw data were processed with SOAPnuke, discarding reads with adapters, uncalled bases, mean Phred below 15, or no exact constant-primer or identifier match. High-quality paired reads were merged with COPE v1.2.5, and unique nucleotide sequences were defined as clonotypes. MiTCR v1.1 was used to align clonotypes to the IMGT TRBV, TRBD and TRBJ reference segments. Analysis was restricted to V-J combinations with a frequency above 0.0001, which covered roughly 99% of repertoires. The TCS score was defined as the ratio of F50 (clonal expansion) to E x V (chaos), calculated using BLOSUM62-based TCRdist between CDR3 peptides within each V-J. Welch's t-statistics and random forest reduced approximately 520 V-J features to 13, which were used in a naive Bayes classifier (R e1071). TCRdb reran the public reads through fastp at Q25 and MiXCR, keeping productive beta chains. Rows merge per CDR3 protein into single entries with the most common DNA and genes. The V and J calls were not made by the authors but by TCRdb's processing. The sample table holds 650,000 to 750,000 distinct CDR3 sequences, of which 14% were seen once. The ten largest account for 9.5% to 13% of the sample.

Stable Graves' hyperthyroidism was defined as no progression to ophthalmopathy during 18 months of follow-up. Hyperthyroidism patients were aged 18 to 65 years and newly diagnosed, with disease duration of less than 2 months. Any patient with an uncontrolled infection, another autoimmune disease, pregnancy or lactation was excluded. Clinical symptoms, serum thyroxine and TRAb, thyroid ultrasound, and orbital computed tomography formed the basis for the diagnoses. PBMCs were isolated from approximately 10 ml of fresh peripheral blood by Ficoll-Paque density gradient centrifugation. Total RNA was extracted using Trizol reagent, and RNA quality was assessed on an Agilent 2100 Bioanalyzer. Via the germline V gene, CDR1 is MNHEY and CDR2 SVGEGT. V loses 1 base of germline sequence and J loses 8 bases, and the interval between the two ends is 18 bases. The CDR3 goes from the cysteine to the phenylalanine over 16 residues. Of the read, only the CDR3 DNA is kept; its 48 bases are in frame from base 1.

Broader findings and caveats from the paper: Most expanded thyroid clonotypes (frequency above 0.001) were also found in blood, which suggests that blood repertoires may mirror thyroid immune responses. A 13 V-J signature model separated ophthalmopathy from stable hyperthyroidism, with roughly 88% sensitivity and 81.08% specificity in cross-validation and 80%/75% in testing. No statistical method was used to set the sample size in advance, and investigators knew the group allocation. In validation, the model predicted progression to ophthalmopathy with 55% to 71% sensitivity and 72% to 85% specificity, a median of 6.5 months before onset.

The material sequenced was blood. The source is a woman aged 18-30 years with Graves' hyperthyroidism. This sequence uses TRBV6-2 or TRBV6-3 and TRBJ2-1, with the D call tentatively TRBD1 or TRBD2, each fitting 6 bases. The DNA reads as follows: TGTGCCAGCAGTTACTTCCCGGGGGCAGGATCCGATGAGCAGTTCTTC. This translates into CASSYFPGAGSDEQFF.